Below, 18 T cell receptor beta chains from the same sample are listed, as sequenced in a study of blood T cell repertoires in COVID-19. Method: immunoSEQ multiplex PCR; TCRdb's copy keeps in-frame clones and lacks some. The sample carries 100,000 to 150,000 clones, approximately 88% recorded once. Sequenced input: peripheral blood. The source is a man between 60 and 75 years old with acute or convalescent COVID-19.

A few counts support this clone. The chain has TRBV2 and TRBJ2-2; 11 positions agree with TRBD2. CDR1 and CDR2 (germline): SNHLY, FYNNEI. This CDR3 has 15 residues. The V segment lost 7 bases and the J segment 5 bases; nucleotides outside the gene matches: 6. The CDR3 spells CASKGRLAGTGELFF. The DNA of the CDR3 is TGTGCCAGCAAAGGTCGACTAGCGGGAACCGGGGAGCTGTTTTTT.

The CDR3 spells CASSLDRGHQETQYF. The CDR3 DNA reads as TGTGCCAGCTCACTTGACAGGGGGCACCAAGAGACCCAGTACTTC. J is TRBJ2-5 and V is TRBV18, with 10 bases aligning to TRBD1. Germline V lookup: CDR1 KGHSH, CDR2 LQKENI. CDR3 size: 15 residues. Trimming cost V 4 bases and J 0 bases; bases outside gene matches: 2.

The chain combines TRBV10-1 with TRBJ1-1; tentative D call: TRBD1 (5 bases). The CDR3 is 18 amino acids. Per germline, CDR1 WNHNN and CDR2 SYGVQD (reference sequence). V was pared by 4 bases and J by 5 bases, with 26 bases between. CDR3 bases: TGCGCCAGCAGTGCTGGGACCCGAGGGAGGGCTGCACCTACTGAAGCTTTCTTT. Translating it yields CASSAGTRGRAAPTEAFF.

This chain connects TRBV27 to TRBJ1-1, with D possibly being TRBD1 (6 bases). The CDR3 length is 13 residues. V was shortened by 5 bases and J by 2 bases, with 9 bases between the two germline ends. Germline V gene data show CDR1 as MNHEY and CDR2 as SMNVEV (reference sequence). CDR3 sequence (DNA): TGTGCCAGCAGTATCAGGGGAAACACTGAAGCTTTCTTT. Translated: CASSIRGNTEAFF.

This sequence joins TRBV9 and TRBJ2-7; TRBD1 matches 8 bases. V was pared by 5 bases and J by 3 bases, with 7 bases of the junction left unmatched. The CDR3 loop spans 14 amino acids. The germline CDR1 and CDR2 sequences are SGDLS and YYNGEE. The CDR3 spells CASSPGQGFYEQYF. The CDR3 DNA is TGTGCCAGCAGTCCAGGACAGGGATTCTACGAGCAGTACTTC.

V and J are TRBV7-6 and TRBJ1-1; tentatively, D is TRBD1 (5 bases). CDR1 is SGHVS, CDR2 FNYEAQ, per germline. Trimming removed 0 bases from V and 8 bases from J, with 10 bases in between. This CDR3 contains 13 residues. CDR3 sequence: CASSLATAYEAFF. Here the CDR3 DNA reads TGTGCCAGCAGCTTAGCGACAGCCTACGAAGCTTTCTTT. Using reference TRBV7-6 and TRBJ1-1 for the parts outside the CDR3, the full variable domain is GAGVSQSPRYKVTKRGQDVALRCDPISGHVSLYWYRQALGQGPEFLTYFNYEAQQDKSGLPNDRFSAERPEGSISTLTIQRTEQRDSAMYRCASSLATAYEAFFGQGTRLTVV.

This clone was seen just once. The genes are TRBV2 and TRBJ2-1; 7 bases fit TRBD1. Germline lookup yields CDR1 SNHLY and CDR2 FYNNEI. The CDR3 is 15 amino acids. V gave up 6 bases and J gave up 6 bases; unmatched junction bases: 11. The CDR3 DNA is TGTGCCAGCAGCTCAGGACAGGTTGTAAGCAATGAGCAGTTCTTC. It encodes CASSSGQVVSNEQFF.

This rearrangement joins TRBV5-4 to TRBJ2-5, with 8 nucleotides matching TRBD2. The J segment lost 4 bases and the V segment lost 0 bases, leaving 5 bases of the junction unmatched. CDR3 length: 15 residues. Germline values: CDR1 SGHNT, CDR2 YYREEE (reference sequence). The CDR3 sequence is CASSLDGGGRETQYF. For the CDR3, the DNA is TGTGCCAGCAGCTTGGACGGGGGGGGCCGAGAGACCCAGTACTTC. Variable domain in full (rest from reference TRBV5-4 and TRBJ2-5): ETGVTQSPTHLIKTRGQQVTLRCSSQSGHNTVSWYQQALGQGPQFIFQYYREEENGRGNFPPRFSGLQFPNYSSELNVNALELDDSALYLCASSLDGGGRETQYFGPGTRLLVL.

This chain connects TRBV6-6 to TRBJ2-3; 7 positions match TRBD1. V shed 5 bases and J 0 bases; nucleotides not matched to a gene: 8. Germline lookup yields CDR1 MNHNY and CDR2 SVGAGI (reference sequence). The CDR3 has 16 amino acids. The CDR3 DNA sequence: TGTGCCAGCAGTGGCCGTCAGGGGGTCAGCACAGATACGCAGTATTTT. It yields the protein CASSGRQGVSTDTQYF.

This chain links TRBV5-1 with TRBJ1-4; 7 nucleotides line up with TRBD1. Germline loops: CDR1 SGHRS, CDR2 YFSETQ. Trimming cost V 4 bases and J 5 bases; bases outside gene matches: 8. The CDR3 runs to 15 residues. CDR3: CASSRAGTENEKLFF. The CDR3 DNA reads as TGCGCCAGCAGCAGGGCCGGGACAGAGAATGAAAAACTGTTTTTT.

This chain joins TRBV5-1 and TRBJ2-5; no clear D gene. Per germline, CDR1 SGHRS and CDR2 YFSETQ. The V end lost 1 base, the J end lost 2 bases, and 6 bases lay between the germline ends. This CDR3 has 13 residues. The DNA of the CDR3 is TGCGCCAGCAGCTTGAAGACTCAAGAGACCCAGTACTTC. It encodes CASSLKTQETQYF.

A few counts support this clone. J is TRBJ1-5 and V is TRBV29-1, with D possibly TRBD1 on 5 matching bases. Trimming stripped 3 bases from V and 3 bases from J, with 9 bases between. The CDR3 has 13 amino acids. Per germline, CDR1 SQVTM and CDR2 ANQGSEA. The CDR3 here is CSVELGVNQPQHF. CDR3 DNA sequence: TGCAGCGTTGAGTTAGGGGTCAATCAGCCCCAGCATTTT.

The chain links TRBV19 to TRBJ1-6, with 7 bases lining up with TRBD1. The CDR3 extends over 16 amino acids. Unmatched junction bases numbered 10, after V lost 5 bases and J lost 6 bases. Germline-derived CDR1 and CDR2 are LNHDA and SQIVND (reference sequence). The CDR3 is CASSRAQTGLNSPLHF. The CDR3 DNA reads as TGTGCCAGTAGTCGAGCCCAGACAGGGCTTAATTCACCCCTCCACTTT. The entire variable domain, with the rest obtained from reference TRBV19 and TRBJ1-6, is as follows: DGGITQSPKYLFRKEGQNVTLSCEQNLNHDAMYWYRQDPGQGLRLIYYSQIVNDFQKGDIAEGYSVSREKKESFPLTVTSAQKNPTAFYLCASSRAQTGLNSPLHFGNGTRLTVT.

This clone has only a few counts. The CDR3 protein is CASSPTAGGYEQYF. The CDR3 coding sequence is TGTGCCAGCAGTCCTACGGCCGGGGGCTACGAGCAGTACTTC. The chain recombines TRBV27 with TRBJ2-7; D is perhaps TRBD2 (6 bases). Trimming removed 5 bases from V and 3 bases from J, with 14 bases in between. The CDR3 contains 14 residues. CDR1 is MNHEY, CDR2 SMNVEV, per germline (reference sequence).

The chain uses TRBV6-1 and TRBJ2-5; 7 positions agree with TRBD2. The CDR3 is made up of 13 amino acids. Trimming took 3 bases from V and 9 from J; bases not matched to a gene: 7. Germline CDR1 MNHNS, CDR2 SASEGT. Written as DNA, the CDR3 is TGTGCCAGCAGTGACGTGGGAGGGCGGGCCCAGTACTTC. Translation gives CASSDVGGRAQYF.

The chain combines TRBV13 with TRBJ2-7, with TRBD2 matching over 7 bases. The CDR3 has 13 residues. V trimming: 5 bases; J trimming: 5 bases; junction bases outside the gene matches: 6. Germline-derived CDR1 and CDR2 are PRHDT and FYEKMQ (reference sequence). This chain's CDR3 is CASSPTRGDEQYF. The CDR3 coding sequence is TGTGCCAGCAGCCCTACCCGGGGGGACGAGCAGTACTTC.

The V call is TRBV18, the J call TRBJ1-3; TRBD1 is a possible D gene (5 bases). Germline values: CDR1 KGHSH, CDR2 LQKENI. Trimming removed 0 bases at V and 0 bases at J, with 12 bases between. The CDR3 runs to 17 residues. Here the CDR3 DNA reads TGTGCCAGCTCACCACCGACAGTTAGAAGCTCTGGAAACACCATATATTTT. This translates into CASSPPTVRSSGNTIYF.

The CDR3 bases are TGCGCCAGCAGTCACCAGGGGGGCCGCGGCTCCTATAATTCACCCCTCCACTTT. Translating gives CASSHQGGRGSYNSPLHF. The genes are TRBV23-1 and TRBJ1-6; TRBD1 aligns across 7 bases. TRBV23-1 qualifies as an ORF whose function is uncertain. V lost 3 bases to trimming and J lost 0 bases; unmatched junction nucleotides: 8. The CDR3 runs to 18 residues.